This passage covers 21 T cell receptor beta chains from one sample sequenced in a study of identical twins. Via MiXCR, TCRdb re-called the 5' RACE reads, giving one row per CDR3 protein. Of more than 200,000 distinct CDR3 sequences in the sample, roughly 10% were seen once. What was sequenced was memory (CD45RO+) T cells sorted from blood. Receptor source: a young woman in good health.

The chain joins TRBV5-1 to TRBJ1-2, with TRBD1 matching 7 bases. CDR3 length equals 13 residues. The germline gives CDR1 SGHRS, CDR2 YFSETQ. Trimming took 4 bases from V and 7 from J; bases not matched to a gene: 7. The CDR3 sequence: CASSEQGQGGYTF. CDR3 sequence (DNA): TGCGCCAGCAGCGAACAGGGGCAGGGTGGCTACACCTTC.

The table lists this clonotype with a few counts. The chain couples TRBV11-2 to TRBJ1-3; D call uncertain. Germline CDR1 reads SGHAT; CDR2 reads FQNNGV. The CDR3 consists of 14 residues. The V end lost 4 bases, the J end lost 4 bases, and 11 bases lay between the germline ends. CDR3 in amino acids: CASSSTLAGNTIYF. For the CDR3, the DNA is TGTGCCAGCAGCTCAACTTTGGCGGGAAACACCATATATTTT.

This clonotype was found a few times. This rearrangement joins TRBV20-1 to TRBJ2-3; D remains unclear. Germline V gene sequence: CDR1 DFQATT, CDR2 SNEGSKA (reference sequence). The V gene lost 1 base and the J gene lost 4 bases, with 12 bases spanning the gap. This CDR3 region has 14 residues. The CDR3 nucleotides read TGCAGTGCTAGAGGAACGGTGAGGCCAGATACGCAGTATTTT. Its protein product is CSARGTVRPDTQYF.

There are many counts of this clonotype. The CDR3 DNA is TGTGCCAGCAGTGAACAGGGACTCCGAGGCGAGCAGTACTTC. Encoded protein: CASSEQGLRGEQYF. The V and J genes are TRBV2 and TRBJ2-7; perhaps TRBD2 as D (6 bases). Germline V gives CDR1 SNHLY, CDR2 FYNNEI. This CDR3 comprises 14 residues. Trimming removed 2 bases at V and 6 bases at J, with 14 bases between.

This clonotype was observed a handful of times. This sequence joins TRBV19 and TRBJ2-7; 8 bases match TRBD2. Trimming cost V 3 bases and J 2 bases; bases outside gene matches: 6. This CDR3 comprises 15 residues. The germline V gene has CDR1 LNHDA and CDR2 SQIVND (reference sequence). The CDR3 here is CASSIALADTYEQYF. CDR3 nucleotide sequence: TGTGCCAGTAGTATCGCACTAGCGGATACCTACGAGCAGTACTTC. Looking up the rest from reference TRBV19 and TRBJ2-7 gives the full variable domain: DGGITQSPKYLFRKEGQNVTLSCEQNLNHDAMYWYRQDPGQGLRLIYYSQIVNDFQKGDIAEGYSVSREKKESFPLTVTSAQKNPTAFYLCASSIALADTYEQYFGPGTRLTVT.

The sample holds a few counts of this clonotype. The chain carries TRBV7-2 and TRBJ1-4; weak D call: TRBD1 (6 bases). The V and J ends lost 3 bases and 17 bases respectively, with 16 bases between them. The CDR3 is 12 amino acids. The germline V gene has CDR1 SGHTA and CDR2 FQGNSA. The CDR3 DNA follows: TGTGCCAGCAGCTTGGGGTGGGGGGCCCCCTTTTTT. Its translation: CASSLGWGAPFF.

The V call is TRBV10-3, the J call TRBJ1-2; maybe TRBD1 (6 bases). Trimming cost V 6 bases and J 4 bases, with 12 bases left between them. Germline loops: CDR1 ENHRY, CDR2 SYGVKD. This CDR3 comprises 13 residues. CDR3 in amino acids: CAIRVGQFYGYTF. The CDR3 DNA is TGTGCCATCAGAGTCGGACAGTTCTATGGCTACACCTTC.

This chain joins TRBV18 and TRBJ1-4, with D unclear. This CDR3 has 15 amino acids. V lost 6 bases and J lost 8, with 19 bases in between. Germline V gene sequence: CDR1 KGHSH, CDR2 LQKENI. The CDR3 loop reads CASSTVRELSEKLFF. CDR3 sequence (DNA): TGTGCCAGCTCGACGGTCCGAGAACTCAGCGAAAAACTGTTTTTT.

V usage is TRBV6-1 and J usage is TRBJ2-7; 9 bases align to TRBD1. Per germline, CDR1 MNHNS and CDR2 SASEGT. This CDR3 spans 13 amino acids. The ends lost 6 bases at V and 13 bases at J; junction bases unmatched: 13. The DNA for the CDR3 is TGTGCCAGCAGCGATCTTACCGGGACAGGGATCTACTTC. Its protein product is CASSDLTGTGIYF.

V gene TRBV7-2 combines with J gene TRBJ2-1; D is unresolved. V gave up 3 bases and J gave up 6 bases, with 9 bases separating them. The CDR3 length is 13 residues. Germline CDR1 SGHTA, CDR2 FQGNSA. CDR3 DNA sequence: TGTGCCAGCAGCTTCCCGACCTCCAATGAGCAGTTCTTC. Encoded protein: CASSFPTSNEQFF.

V and J are TRBV5-1 and TRBJ2-5; no reliable D call. CDR1 SGHRS and CDR2 YFSETQ come from the germline V gene. The CDR3 is 13 residues long. Trimming took 2 bases from V and 3 from J, leaving 8 bases between them. The CDR3 DNA reads TGCGCCAGCAGCTTCAGCCCCGAAGAGACCCAGTACTTC. It yields the protein CASSFSPEETQYF.

This clonotype was seen repeatedly, ten times or more. This chain connects TRBV20-1 to TRBJ1-1; TRBD1 is a possible D gene (6 bases). This CDR3 comprises 13 residues. Germline V lookup: CDR1 DFQATT, CDR2 SNEGSKA (reference sequence). The V and J ends lost 3 bases and 4 bases respectively, with 12 bases between them. DNA for the CDR3: TGCAGTGCTAGCAGGCAGGGGACCACTGAAGCTTTCTTT. Its translation: CSASRQGTTEAFF.

J is TRBJ2-4 and V is TRBV3-1, with 7 bases aligning to TRBD1. Germline V lookup: CDR1 LGHDT, CDR2 YNNKEL (reference sequence). With 4 bases clipped from V and 0 bases from J, the junction kept 9 bases outside the gene matches. The CDR3 sequence is 17 residues long. Here the CDR3 reads CASSLQGQARAKNIQYF. CDR3 sequence (DNA): TGTGCCAGCAGCCTCCAAGGACAGGCTAGAGCCAAAAACATTCAGTACTTC.

This clonotype appeared a few times. The J gene is TRBJ2-3, the V gene TRBV20-1, with D unclear. In germline, CDR1 is DFQATT, CDR2 SNEGSKA (reference sequence). V shed 2 bases and J shed 0 bases, with 6 bases lying between them. CDR3 length: 13 amino acids. The CDR3: CSARSPSTDTQYF. CDR3 bases: TGCAGTGCTAGATCCCCCAGCACAGATACGCAGTATTTT.

This clonotype was seen many times. This sequence joins TRBV9 and TRBJ1-1, with a possible D match to TRBD1 (6 bases). The V gene's germline CDR1 is SGDLS and CDR2 YYNGEE. The V gene lost 0 bases and the J gene lost 1 base, with 10 bases spanning the gap. CDR3 length equals 15 residues. Here the CDR3 reads CASSVDGGGNTEAFF. The CDR3 DNA reads as TGTGCCAGCAGCGTAGACGGAGGGGGGAACACTGAAGCTTTCTTT.

The chain employs TRBV20-1 and TRBJ2-7; 9 nucleotides line up with TRBD2. Germline assignment: CDR1 DFQATT and CDR2 SNEGSKA (reference sequence). CDR3 length: 13 amino acids. V lost 1 base and J lost 2; bases outside the gene matches: 0. CDR3 loop: CSARVAGAYEQYF. The CDR3 DNA sequence: TGCAGTGCTAGAGTAGCGGGGGCCTACGAGCAGTACTTC.

This clonotype turned up a few times. The V and J genes are TRBV7-3 and TRBJ1-1; TRBD1 is a possible D gene (6 bases). The CDR3 consists of 15 residues. Germline CDR1 is SGHTA and CDR2 is FQGTGA. V was trimmed by 3 bases and J by 5 bases, leaving 16 bases between them. In nucleotides, the CDR3 is TGTGCCAGCAGCTTTTCCGGTATAGGGGGGACTGAAGCTTTCTTT. It translates to CASSFSGIGGTEAFF.

V usage is TRBV7-9 and J usage is TRBJ1-1, with D possibly being TRBD1 (5 bases). The germline V and J ends were trimmed by 1 base and 3 bases, with 9 bases remaining between them. Germline V gene lookup returns CDR1 SEHNR and CDR2 FQNEAQ (reference sequence). The CDR3 has 14 residues. Written as DNA, the CDR3 is TGTGCCAGCAGCTTAGGCAGGGATCACACTGAAGCTTTCTTT. Translated: CASSLGRDHTEAFF.

The chain employs TRBV5-6 and TRBJ1-1; 10 nucleotides match TRBD1. The CDR3 is 14 amino acids. J lost 6 bases, V lost 6 bases, and 8 bases had no gene match. Germline V gives CDR1 SGHDT, CDR2 YYEEEE. The DNA of the CDR3 is TGTGCCAGCATCGAGACAGGGGGCGCCCCTGAAGCTTTCTTT. As protein: CASIETGGAPEAFF.

This clonotype was seen ten or more times. The chain uses TRBV6-1 and TRBJ1-5; TRBD1 aligns across 7 bases. The ends lost 7 bases at V and 0 bases at J; junction bases unmatched: 6. Per the germline V gene, CDR1 is MNHNS and CDR2 is SASEGT. The CDR3 runs to 15 residues. The CDR3: CASKGQSHSNQPQHF. The CDR3 nucleotides are TGTGCCAGCAAGGGACAGAGTCATAGCAATCAGCCCCAGCATTTT.

This clonotype was counted at least ten times. The chain joins TRBV2 to TRBJ1-6, with D perhaps TRBD1 (6 bases). Germline-derived CDR1 and CDR2 are SNHLY and FYNNEI. The V gene lost 2 bases and the J gene lost 4 bases, with 12 bases spanning the gap. The CDR3 runs to 16 residues. The CDR3 region is CASSETGFIYNSPLHF. The CDR3 DNA follows: TGTGCCAGCAGTGAAACAGGGTTTATTTATAATTCACCCCTCCACTTT.